Below are 28 T cell receptor beta chains sequenced from a single sample in a study of blood T cell repertoires in COVID-19. Repertoires were generated with immunoSEQ multiplex PCR, while TCRdb's copy carries only in-frame clones and drops some. The sample has 25,000 to 35,000 clones, 70% to 90% seen once. Sequencing was performed on peripheral blood. These receptors were collected from a man aged 55 to 70 with COVID-19, enrolled during active disease.

This chain links TRBV27 with TRBJ1-6; the D is unclear. The CDR3 has 14 residues. Deletions cut 6 bases from V and 7 bases from J, with 13 bases between. Germline lookup yields CDR1 MNHEY and CDR2 SMNVEV (reference sequence). In nucleotides, the CDR3 is TGTGCCAGCAGACCCAACCTGGGCAATTCACCCCTCCACTTT. It yields the protein CASRPNLGNSPLHF.

This sequence joins TRBV30 and TRBJ2-7; 8 positions match TRBD2. CDR3 size: 15 residues. CDR1 is GTSNPN, CDR2 SVGIG, per germline (reference sequence). After removal of 3 bases from V and 0 bases from J, the junction contained 7 bases not matched to a gene. CDR3 protein: CAWRGAAGVSYEQYF. The CDR3 DNA sequence: TGTGCCTGGAGGGGCGCAGCGGGAGTCTCCTACGAGCAGTACTTC.

The chain recombines TRBV28 with TRBJ2-3; the match to TRBD2 covers 10 bases. The CDR3 is 14 residues long. Germline V lookup: CDR1 MDHEN, CDR2 SYDVKM. V lost 5 bases and J lost 6; bases outside the gene matches: 5. CDR3 sequence (DNA): TGTGCCAGCAGTCCCGATAGCGGGAGGGATACGCAGTATTTT. Its translation is CASSPDSGRDTQYF.

The V gene is TRBV9, the J gene TRBJ1-4; D is undetermined. CDR1 is SGDLS and CDR2 is YYNGEE in the germline V gene. The CDR3 is made up of 16 amino acids. Trimming removed 0 bases at V and 4 bases at J, with 13 bases between. In DNA form, the CDR3 reads TGTGCCAGCAGCGTAGCCCCGGTCGGTGGTAATGAAAAACTGTTTTTT. Protein sequence: CASSVAPVGGNEKLFF. The full variable domain, rest sourced from reference TRBV9 and TRBJ1-4, is DSGVTQTPKHLITATGQRVTLRCSPRSGDLSVYWYQQSLDQGLQFLIQYYNGEERAKGNILERFSAQQFPDLHSELNLSSLELGDSALYFCASSVAPVGGNEKLFFGSGTQLSVL.

The chain links TRBV5-4 to TRBJ2-3; D is perhaps TRBD2 (5 bases). The CDR3 sequence is 15 residues long. V shed 4 bases and J shed 2 bases, with 14 bases lying between them. Germline V lookup: CDR1 SGHNT, CDR2 YYREEE (reference sequence). This chain's CDR3 is CASSLTDSDTDTQYF. The DNA for the CDR3 is TGTGCCAGCAGCCTGACGGACTCTGACACAGATACGCAGTATTTT.

The CDR3 DNA reads as TGTGCCAGCAGCAAACGAACGAACGGGGTGCACAATGAGCAGTTCTTC. Translating gives CASSKRTNGVHNEQFF. This chain joins TRBV7-3 and TRBJ2-1; a weak D match, TRBD2 (5 bases). CDR1 is SGHTA, CDR2 FQGTGA, per germline. The ends were cut back, 5 bases at V and 5 bases at J, with 19 bases in the middle. This CDR3 region has 16 residues.

The V gene is TRBV11-3, the J gene TRBJ2-7, with D possibly TRBD1 on 6 matching bases. V shed 5 bases and J shed 3 bases, with 11 bases lying between them. CDR3 length equals 13 residues. Germline V CDR1 and CDR2: SGHNT, YENEEA. CDR3 DNA: TGTGCCAGCAGCGTCTCACAGGGCTACGAGCAGTACTTC. It is translated as CASSVSQGYEQYF. The entire variable domain, with the rest obtained from reference TRBV11-3 and TRBJ2-7, is as follows: EAGVVQSPRYKIIEKKQPVAFWCNPISGHNTLYWYLQNLGQGPELLIRYENEEAVDDSQLPKDRFSAERLKGVDSTLKIQPAELGDSAVYLCASSVSQGYEQYFGPGTRLTVT.

The chain carries TRBV5-6 and TRBJ2-7, with TRBD2 identical over 11 bases. This CDR3 has 14 residues. Germline V gene lookup returns CDR1 SGHDT and CDR2 YYEEEE. V lost 4 bases to trimming and J lost 5 bases; unmatched junction nucleotides: 5. CDR3 region: CASSLLAGDNEQYF. For the CDR3, the DNA is TGTGCCAGCAGCCTACTAGCGGGAGATAACGAGCAGTACTTC.

V usage is TRBV4-1 and J usage is TRBJ1-5, with D unresolved. Germline values: CDR1 MGHRA, CDR2 YSYEKL. The CDR3 totals 13 residues. The germline V and J ends were trimmed by 0 bases and 3 bases, with 3 bases remaining between them. The CDR3 DNA reads TGCGCCAGCAGCCAAGATCTCAATCAGCCCCAGCATTTT. It specifies CASSQDLNQPQHF.

V and J are TRBV7-9 and TRBJ1-3; D is unresolved. The V gene lost 0 bases and the J gene lost 0 bases, with 12 bases spanning the gap. The CDR3 length is 17 residues. The germline V gene has CDR1 SEHNR and CDR2 FQNEAQ (reference sequence). The CDR3 reads CASSLAPLEYSGNTIYF. In DNA form, the CDR3 reads TGTGCCAGCAGCTTAGCGCCCCTCGAGTACTCTGGAAACACCATATATTTT.

V gene TRBV27 combines with J gene TRBJ2-1, with a possible D match to TRBD2 (6 bases). The CDR3 is made up of 16 amino acids. The ends were cut back, 0 bases at V and 0 bases at J, with 9 bases in the middle. The germline CDR1 and CDR2 sequences are MNHEY and SMNVEV (reference sequence). The CDR3 region has the DNA TGTGCCAGCAGTTTATCCCCTAGCGTCTCCTACAATGAGCAGTTCTTC. Residues: CASSLSPSVSYNEQFF.

The chain couples TRBV7-2 to TRBJ2-3; 8 positions match TRBD2. The CDR3 covers 19 residues. Losses at the gene ends were 3 bases for V and 5 bases for J; bases not matched to a gene: 19. CDR1 SGHTA and CDR2 FQGNSA come from the germline V gene. The chain's CDR3 is CASSLGVSSRGLAGDTQYF. Written as DNA, the CDR3 is TGTGCCAGCAGCTTGGGGGTATCTAGCCGGGGTCTAGCGGGAGATACGCAGTATTTT.

The V call is TRBV7-2, the J call TRBJ1-2, with a possible D match to TRBD1 (6 bases). This CDR3 spans 16 amino acids. The germline V and J ends were trimmed by 5 bases and 0 bases, with 16 bases remaining between them. The germline V gene has CDR1 SGHTA and CDR2 FQGNSA. This CDR3 reads CASSHGTTRTNYGYTF. The CDR3 DNA follows: TGTGCCAGCAGCCACGGGACAACGAGAACTAACTATGGCTACACCTTC.

This clone has a handful of counts. The chain recombines TRBV5-1 with TRBJ2-2, with D unresolved. Trimming pared 9 bases from V and 2 bases from J, leaving 20 bases between. Germline V gene lookup returns CDR1 SGHRS and CDR2 YFSETQ. The CDR3 is 16 residues long. The CDR3 bases are TGCGCCACCCAAGAAGGCGGCCAGTTTAACACCGGGGAGCTGTTTTTT. Protein: CATQEGGQFNTGELFF. The variable domain in full, completed from reference TRBV5-1 and TRBJ2-2, reads KAGVTQTPRYLIKTRGQQVTLSCSPISGHRSVSWYQQTPGQGLQFLFEYFSETQRNKGNFPGRFSGRQFSNSRSEMNVSTLELGDSALYLCATQEGGQFNTGELFFGEGSRLTVL.

This chain connects TRBV28 to TRBJ2-3; 14 bases map to TRBD2. Germline lookup yields CDR1 MDHEN and CDR2 SYDVKM. The ends lost 5 bases at V and 5 bases at J; junction bases unmatched: 9. The CDR3 runs 17 residues. The CDR3 reads CASSLPGLAGEIDTQYF. Here the CDR3 DNA reads TGTGCCAGCAGTCTGCCGGGACTAGCGGGAGAAATAGATACGCAGTATTTT. Full variable domain (outside the CDR3, taken from reference TRBV28 and TRBJ2-3): DVKVTQSSRYLVKRTGEKVFLECVQDMDHENMFWYRQDPGLGLRLIYFSYDVKMKEKGDIPEGYSVSREKKERFSLILESASTNQTSMYLCASSLPGLAGEIDTQYFGPGTRLTVL.

The chain links TRBV19 to TRBJ2-1; TRBD2 might be the D (6 bases). This CDR3 region has 16 residues. Germline V lookup: CDR1 LNHDA, CDR2 SQIVND (reference sequence). The ends were cut back, 5 bases at V and 1 base at J, with 15 bases in the middle. CDR3 DNA sequence: TGTGCCAGTAGTCCGGACCCGGGAGAATCCTACAATGAGCAGTTCTTC. It translates to CASSPDPGESYNEQFF. The full variable domain, rest sourced from reference TRBV19 and TRBJ2-1, is DGGITQSPKYLFRKEGQNVTLSCEQNLNHDAMYWYRQDPGQGLRLIYYSQIVNDFQKGDIAEGYSVSREKKESFPLTVTSAQKNPTAFYLCASSPDPGESYNEQFFGPGTRLTVL.

The chain employs TRBV28 and TRBJ1-1; 10 bases line up with TRBD1. CDR1 MDHEN and CDR2 SYDVKM come from the germline V gene. The V gene end was trimmed by 4 bases and the J gene end by 1 base; junction bases not matched to a gene: 3. The CDR3 has 15 residues. Written as DNA, the CDR3 is TGTGCCAGCAGTTCGGGACAGGGGCAGAACACTGAAGCTTTCTTT. As protein: CASSSGQGQNTEAFF.

The gene calls are TRBV11-3 and TRBJ2-1, with TRBD2 matching over 15 bases. The V gene end was trimmed by 0 bases and the J gene end by 9 bases; junction bases not matched to a gene: 3. Germline V gene lookup returns CDR1 SGHNT and CDR2 YENEEA. This CDR3 contains 16 residues. CDR3 sequence reads: CASSLDGLAGGGEQFF. The DNA of the CDR3 is TGTGCCAGCAGCTTAGACGGACTAGCGGGAGGGGGTGAGCAGTTCTTC.

The rearrangement uses TRBV29-1 and TRBJ1-5; the D is unclear. Germline V gene lookup returns CDR1 SQVTM and CDR2 ANQGSEA. Deletions cut 7 bases from V and 8 bases from J, with 18 bases between. The CDR3 totals 13 residues. CDR3 sequence (DNA): TGCAGCGCCCGAGACGGGGAGTGGGAGCCCCAGCATTTT. It specifies CSARDGEWEPQHF.

V usage is TRBV6-5 and J usage is TRBJ2-5; D is perhaps TRBD1 (5 bases). The CDR3 is 13 amino acids. Germline CDR1 MNHEY, CDR2 SVGAGI. Trimming cost V 7 bases and J 4 bases, with 13 bases left between them. CDR3 DNA sequence: TGTGCCAGCAAGGACAATTCGATAGAGACCCAGTACTTC. Translating it yields CASKDNSIETQYF.

The V and J genes are TRBV10-1 and TRBJ1-1; unclear D gene. The germline V gene has CDR1 WNHNN and CDR2 SYGVQD (reference sequence). CDR3 length: 13 amino acids. Trimming removed 6 bases from V and 2 bases from J, with 10 bases in between. The CDR3 nucleotides read TGCGCCAGCAGCGCACAAGTAAACACTGAAGCTTTCTTT. Its translation: CASSAQVNTEAFF.

This chain connects TRBV10-3 to TRBJ1-2; D gene uncertain. The CDR3 runs 13 residues. V lost 10 bases and J 3 bases, leaving 15 bases between the germline ends. CDR1 is ENHRY and CDR2 is SYGVKD in the germline V gene. The CDR3 nucleotides are TGTGCCAGTTCCCCGCGGGGAGACTATGGCTACACCTTC. It yields the protein CASSPRGDYGYTF.

The chain has TRBV10-3 and TRBJ2-3, with D unresolved. The germline V and J ends were trimmed by 6 bases and 8 bases, with 12 bases remaining between them. The CDR3 consists of 12 residues. The germline CDR1 and CDR2 sequences are ENHRY and SYGVKD. The CDR3 coding sequence is TGTGCCATCAGAGACCCTGCAGGTACGCAGTATTTT. Its translation is CAIRDPAGTQYF.

J is TRBJ2-1 and V is TRBV7-2, with TRBD2 matching over 8 bases. This CDR3 region has 15 residues. Trimming cost V 0 bases and J 2 bases; bases outside gene matches: 0. CDR1 SGHTA and CDR2 FQGNSA come from the germline V gene. CDR3 nucleotides: TGTGCCAGCAGCTTAGCTAGCGGGACCTACAATGAGCAGTTCTTC. Residues: CASSLASGTYNEQFF.

This clone has only one observation. The V call is TRBV9, the J call TRBJ1-1; possible D gene TRBD1, 6 bases. The CDR3 has 15 amino acids. Germline V gene data show CDR1 as SGDLS and CDR2 as YYNGEE. Trimming removed 4 bases from V and 1 base from J, with 14 bases in between. The CDR3 DNA reads as TGTGCCAGCAGCACACAGGGTGGGACGAACACTGAAGCTTTCTTT. Translated, it gives CASSTQGGTNTEAFF.

This chain links TRBV4-1 with TRBJ2-1, with a possible D match to TRBD2 (6 bases). Germline CDR1 MGHRA, CDR2 YSYEKL. The CDR3 sequence is 14 residues long. V shed 8 bases and J shed 9 bases, with 20 bases lying between them. CDR3 in DNA: TGCGCCAGCGCCCGGGACTCCTCTCTAAGTGAGCAGTTCTTC. It translates to CASARDSSLSEQFF.

The V and J genes are TRBV27 and TRBJ1-1, with a possible D match to TRBD1 (6 bases). Between the trimmed V and J ends, which lost 4 bases and 1 base, there was a span of 16 bases. This CDR3 comprises 16 residues. Germline lookup yields CDR1 MNHEY and CDR2 SMNVEV (reference sequence). The CDR3 coding sequence is TGTGCCAGCAGTTCACATGGGGGCAGACGGAACACTGAAGCTTTCTTT. Its translation is CASSSHGGRRNTEAFF.

V and J are TRBV10-3 and TRBJ1-2, with 7 bases identical to TRBD1. V trimming: 8 bases; J trimming: 2 bases; junction bases outside the gene matches: 5. The germline V gene has CDR1 ENHRY and CDR2 SYGVKD. The CDR3 extends over 13 amino acids. The CDR3 is CAIQGTANYGYTF. The DNA for the CDR3 is TGTGCCATCCAGGGGACAGCCAACTATGGCTACACCTTC.